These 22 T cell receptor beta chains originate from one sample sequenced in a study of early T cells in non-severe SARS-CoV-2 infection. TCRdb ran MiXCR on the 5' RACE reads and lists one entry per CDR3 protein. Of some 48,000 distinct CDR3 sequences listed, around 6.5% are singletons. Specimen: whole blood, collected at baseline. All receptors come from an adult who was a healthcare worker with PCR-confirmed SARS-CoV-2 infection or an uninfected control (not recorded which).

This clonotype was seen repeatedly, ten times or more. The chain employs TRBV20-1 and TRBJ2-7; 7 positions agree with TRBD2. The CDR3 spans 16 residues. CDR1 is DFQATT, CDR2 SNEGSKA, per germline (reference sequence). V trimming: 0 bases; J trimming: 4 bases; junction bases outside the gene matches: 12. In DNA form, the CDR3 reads TGCAGTGCTAGAGATCCGCTAGCGGCTAATGGGTACGAGCAGTACTTC. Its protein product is CSARDPLAANGYEQYF.

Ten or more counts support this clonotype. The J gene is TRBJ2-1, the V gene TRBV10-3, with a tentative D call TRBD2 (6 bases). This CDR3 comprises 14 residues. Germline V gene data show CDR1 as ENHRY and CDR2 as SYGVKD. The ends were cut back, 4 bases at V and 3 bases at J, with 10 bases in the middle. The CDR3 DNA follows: TGTGCCATCAGTGGGCAGCGGGTCTACAATGAGCAGTTCTTC. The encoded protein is CAISGQRVYNEQFF.

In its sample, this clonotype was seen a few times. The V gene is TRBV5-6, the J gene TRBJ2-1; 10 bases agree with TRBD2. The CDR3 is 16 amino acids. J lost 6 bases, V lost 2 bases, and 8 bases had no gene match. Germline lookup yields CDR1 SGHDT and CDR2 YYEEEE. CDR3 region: CASSFGAGGPFNEQFF. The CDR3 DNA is TGTGCCAGCAGCTTCGGAGCGGGAGGGCCCTTCAATGAGCAGTTCTTC.

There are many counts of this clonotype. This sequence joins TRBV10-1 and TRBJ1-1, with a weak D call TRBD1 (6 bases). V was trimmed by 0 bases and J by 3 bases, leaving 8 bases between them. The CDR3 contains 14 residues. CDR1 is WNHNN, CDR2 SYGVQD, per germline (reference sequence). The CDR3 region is CASSESSGDTEAFF. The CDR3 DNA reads TGCGCCAGCAGTGAGTCGTCAGGGGACACTGAAGCTTTCTTT.

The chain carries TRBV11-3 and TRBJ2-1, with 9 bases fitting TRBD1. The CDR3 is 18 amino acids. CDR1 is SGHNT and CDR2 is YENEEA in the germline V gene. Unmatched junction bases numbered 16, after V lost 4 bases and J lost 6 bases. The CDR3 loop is CASSSAATAGQGSNEQFF. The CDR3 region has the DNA TGTGCCAGCAGCTCCGCGGCGACTGCGGGACAGGGAAGCAATGAGCAGTTCTTC.

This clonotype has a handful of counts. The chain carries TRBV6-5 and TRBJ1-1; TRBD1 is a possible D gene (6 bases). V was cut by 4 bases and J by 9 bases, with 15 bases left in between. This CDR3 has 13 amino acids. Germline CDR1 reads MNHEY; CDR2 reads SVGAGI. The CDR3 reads CASSFFGQTKAFF. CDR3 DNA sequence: TGTGCCAGCAGTTTTTTTGGACAGACGAAAGCTTTCTTT.

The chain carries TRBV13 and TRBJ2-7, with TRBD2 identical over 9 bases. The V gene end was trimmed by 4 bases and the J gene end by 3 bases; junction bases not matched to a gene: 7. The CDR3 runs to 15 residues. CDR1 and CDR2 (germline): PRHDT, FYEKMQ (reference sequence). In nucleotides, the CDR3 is TGTGCCAGCAGCTCGCGGGAGGGCTCTAGCTACGAGCAGTACTTC. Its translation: CASSSREGSSYEQYF.

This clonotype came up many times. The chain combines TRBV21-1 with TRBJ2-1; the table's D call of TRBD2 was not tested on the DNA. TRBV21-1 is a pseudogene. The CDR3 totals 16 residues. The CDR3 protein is CASSNLASGYYNEQFF. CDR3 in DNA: TGTGCCAGCAGCAACCTCGCTAGCGGGTATTACAATGAGCAGTTCTTC.

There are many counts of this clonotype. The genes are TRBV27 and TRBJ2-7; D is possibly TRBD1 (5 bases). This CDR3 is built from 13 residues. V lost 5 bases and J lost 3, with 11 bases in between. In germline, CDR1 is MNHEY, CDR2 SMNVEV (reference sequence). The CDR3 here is CASSVDSNYEQYF. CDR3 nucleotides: TGTGCCAGCAGTGTTGACAGCAACTACGAGCAGTACTTC.

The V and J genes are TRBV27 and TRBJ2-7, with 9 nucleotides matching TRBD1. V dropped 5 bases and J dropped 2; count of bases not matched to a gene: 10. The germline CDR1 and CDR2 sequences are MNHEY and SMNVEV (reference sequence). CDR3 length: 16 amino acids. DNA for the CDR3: TGTGCCAGCAGTGGCCTGGGACAGGGTGGCCCCTACGAGCAGTACTTC. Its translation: CASSGLGQGGPYEQYF.

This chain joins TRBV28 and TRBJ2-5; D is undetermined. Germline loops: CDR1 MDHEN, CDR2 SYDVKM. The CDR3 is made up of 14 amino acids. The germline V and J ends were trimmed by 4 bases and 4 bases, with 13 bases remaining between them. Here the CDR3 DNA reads TGTGCCAGCAGTTCCCGTTGGTTTCGAGAGACCCAGTACTTC. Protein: CASSSRWFRETQYF.

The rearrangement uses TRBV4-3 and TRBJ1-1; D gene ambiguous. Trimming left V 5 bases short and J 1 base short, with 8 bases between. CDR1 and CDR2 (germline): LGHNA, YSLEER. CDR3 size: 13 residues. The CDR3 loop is CASSSLGNTEAFF. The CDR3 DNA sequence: TGCGCCAGCAGCTCCCTGGGGAACACTGAAGCTTTCTTT.

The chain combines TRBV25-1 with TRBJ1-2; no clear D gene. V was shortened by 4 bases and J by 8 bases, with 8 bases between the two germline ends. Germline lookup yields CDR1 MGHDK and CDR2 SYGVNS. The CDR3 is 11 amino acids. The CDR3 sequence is CASSVTEGYTF. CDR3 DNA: TGTGCCAGCAGTGTGACCGAGGGCTACACCTTC.

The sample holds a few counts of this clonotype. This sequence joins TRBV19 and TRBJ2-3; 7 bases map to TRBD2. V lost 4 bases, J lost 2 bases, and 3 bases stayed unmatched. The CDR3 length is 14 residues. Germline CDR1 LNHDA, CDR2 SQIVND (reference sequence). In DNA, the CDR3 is TGTGCCAGTAGTACTAGCGGATTCACAGATACGCAGTATTTT. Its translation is CASSTSGFTDTQYF.

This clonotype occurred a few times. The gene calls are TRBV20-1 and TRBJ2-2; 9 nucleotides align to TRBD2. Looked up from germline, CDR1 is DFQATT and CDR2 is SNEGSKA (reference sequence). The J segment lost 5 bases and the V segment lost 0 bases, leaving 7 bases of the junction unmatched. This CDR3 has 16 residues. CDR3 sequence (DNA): TGCAGTGCTAGAGATATGAGACTAGCGGCTACCGGGGAGCTGTTTTTT. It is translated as CSARDMRLAATGELFF.

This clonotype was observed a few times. The CDR3 sequence is CASSLYRTSGRAGEQFF. The DNA for the CDR3 is TGTGCCAGCAGCCTCTATAGGACTAGCGGGAGGGCCGGGGAGCAGTTCTTC. J is TRBJ2-1 and V is TRBV14, with TRBD2 identical over 15 bases. The junction had 11 bases not matched to a gene; V was cut back by 4 bases and J by 10 bases. Germline CDR1 reads SGHDN; CDR2 reads FVKESK. This CDR3 region has 17 residues.

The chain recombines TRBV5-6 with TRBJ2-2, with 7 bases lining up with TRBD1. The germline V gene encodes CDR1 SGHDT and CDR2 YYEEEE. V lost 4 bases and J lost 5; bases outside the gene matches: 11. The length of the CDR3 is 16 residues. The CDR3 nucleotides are TGTGCCAGCAGCACCAGCCGGGACAGAGGGACCGGGGAGCTGTTTTTT. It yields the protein CASSTSRDRGTGELFF.

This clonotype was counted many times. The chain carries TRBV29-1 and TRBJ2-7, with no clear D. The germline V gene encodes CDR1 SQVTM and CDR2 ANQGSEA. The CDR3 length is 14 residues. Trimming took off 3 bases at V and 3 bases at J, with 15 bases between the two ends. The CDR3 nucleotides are TGCAGCGTTGAGTTTCGTGGTCCCTACTACGAGCAGTACTTC. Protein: CSVEFRGPYYEQYF.

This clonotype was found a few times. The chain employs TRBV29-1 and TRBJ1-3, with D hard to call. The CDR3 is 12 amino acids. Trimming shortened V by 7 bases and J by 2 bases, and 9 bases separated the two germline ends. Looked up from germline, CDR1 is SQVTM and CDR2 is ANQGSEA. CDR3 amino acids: CSARITGNTIYF. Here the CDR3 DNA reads TGCAGCGCCAGGATTACTGGAAACACCATATATTTT.

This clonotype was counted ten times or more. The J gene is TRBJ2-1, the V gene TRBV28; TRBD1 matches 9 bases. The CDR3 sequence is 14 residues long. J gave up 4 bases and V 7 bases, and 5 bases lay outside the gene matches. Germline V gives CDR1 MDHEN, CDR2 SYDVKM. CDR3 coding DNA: TGTGCCAGCACCCCCGGGACAGGGTACAATGAGCAGTTCTTC. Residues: CASTPGTGYNEQFF.

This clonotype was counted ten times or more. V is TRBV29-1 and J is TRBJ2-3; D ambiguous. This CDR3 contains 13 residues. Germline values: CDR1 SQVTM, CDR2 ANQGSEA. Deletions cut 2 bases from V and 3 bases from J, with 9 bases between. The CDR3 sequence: CSVERVGTDTQYF. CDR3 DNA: TGCAGCGTTGAACGGGTAGGGACAGATACGCAGTATTTT.

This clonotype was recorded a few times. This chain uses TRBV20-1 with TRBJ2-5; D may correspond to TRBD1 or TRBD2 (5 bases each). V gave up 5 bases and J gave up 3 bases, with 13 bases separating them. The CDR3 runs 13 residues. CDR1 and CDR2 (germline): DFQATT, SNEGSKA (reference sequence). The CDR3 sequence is CSAFRDPKETQYF. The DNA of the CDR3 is TGCAGTGCTTTCCGGGACCCGAAAGAGACCCAGTACTTC.